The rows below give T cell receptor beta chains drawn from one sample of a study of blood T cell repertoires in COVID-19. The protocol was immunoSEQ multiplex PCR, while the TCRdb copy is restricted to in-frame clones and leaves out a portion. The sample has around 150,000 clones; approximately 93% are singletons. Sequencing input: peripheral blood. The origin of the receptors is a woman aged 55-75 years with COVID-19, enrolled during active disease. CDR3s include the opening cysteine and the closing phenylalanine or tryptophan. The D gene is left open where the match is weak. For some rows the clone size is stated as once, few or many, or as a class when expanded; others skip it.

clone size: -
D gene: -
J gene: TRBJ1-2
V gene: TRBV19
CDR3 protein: CASSLDRSQADTF
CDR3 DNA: TGTGCCAGTAGTCTCGACAGGTCGCAGGCCGACACCTTC

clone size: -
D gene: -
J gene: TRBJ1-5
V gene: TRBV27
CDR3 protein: CASSSGTGGNQPQHF
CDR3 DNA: TGTGCCAGCAGTTCCGGGACGGGGGGAAATCAGCCCCAGCATTTT

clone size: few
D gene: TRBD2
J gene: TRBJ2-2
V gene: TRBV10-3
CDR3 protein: CAISESGRANTGELFF
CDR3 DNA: TGTGCCATCAGTGAGTCAGGGAGGGCGAACACCGGGGAGCTGTTTTTT

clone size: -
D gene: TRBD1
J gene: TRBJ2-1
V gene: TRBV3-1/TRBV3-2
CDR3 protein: CASSEDRVTQFF
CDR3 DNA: TGTGCCAGCAGCGAAGACAGGGTGACGCAGTTCTTC

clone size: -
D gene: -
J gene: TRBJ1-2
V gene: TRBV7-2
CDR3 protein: CASSWTQSYGYTF
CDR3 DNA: TGTGCCAGCAGCTGGACTCAGTCCTATGGCTACACCTTC

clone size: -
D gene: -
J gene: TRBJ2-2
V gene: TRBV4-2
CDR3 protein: CASSSGRGGPVQGELFF
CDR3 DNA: TGTGCCAGCTCCTCTGGTAGGGGGGGGCCGGTTCAAGGGGAGCTGTTTTTT

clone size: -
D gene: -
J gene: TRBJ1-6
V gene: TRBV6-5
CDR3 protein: CASNTGHNSPLHF
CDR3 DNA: TGTGCCAGCAACACAGGTCATAATTCACCCCTCCACTTT

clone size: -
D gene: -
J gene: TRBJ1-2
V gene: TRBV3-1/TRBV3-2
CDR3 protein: CASSPRGQTYGYTF
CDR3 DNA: TGTGCCAGCAGCCCAAGAGGACAGACCTATGGCTACACCTTC

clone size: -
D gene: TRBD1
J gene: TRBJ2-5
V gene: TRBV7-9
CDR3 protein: CASSSLGGQGIETQYF
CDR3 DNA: TGTGCCAGCAGCTCACTTGGGGGACAGGGGATCGAGACCCAGTACTTC

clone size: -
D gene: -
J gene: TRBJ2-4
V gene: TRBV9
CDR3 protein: CASSYGAGPPTKNIQYF
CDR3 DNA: TGTGCCAGCAGCTATGGCGCGGGCCCACCAACCAAAAACATTCAGTACTTC

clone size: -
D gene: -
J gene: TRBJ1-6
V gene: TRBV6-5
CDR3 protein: CASRPTSPGGSPLHF
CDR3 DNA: TGTGCCAGCAGACCGACGAGCCCTGGCGGATCACCCCTCCACTTT

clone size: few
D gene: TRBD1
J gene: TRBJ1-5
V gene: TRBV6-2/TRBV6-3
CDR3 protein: CASSLDRAERVTRSNQPQHF
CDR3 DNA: TGTGCCAGCAGTTTGGACAGGGCAGAAAGAGTTACGAGGAGCAATCAGCCCCAGCATTTT

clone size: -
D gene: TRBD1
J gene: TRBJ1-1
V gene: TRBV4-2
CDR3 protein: CASSQDRAGGWMNTEAFF
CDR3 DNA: TGTGCCAGCAGCCAAGATCGGGCAGGGGGTTGGATGAACACTGAAGCTTTCTTT

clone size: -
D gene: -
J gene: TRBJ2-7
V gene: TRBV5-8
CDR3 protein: CASSLERGTISYEQYF
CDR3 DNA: TGTGCCAGCAGCTTGGAACGAGGCACCATCTCCTACGAGCAGTACTTC

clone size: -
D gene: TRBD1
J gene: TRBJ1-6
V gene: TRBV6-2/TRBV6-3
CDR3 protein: CASSYLGQGGSPLHF
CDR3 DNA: TGTGCCAGCAGTTACCTCGGACAGGGTGGATCACCCCTCCACTTT

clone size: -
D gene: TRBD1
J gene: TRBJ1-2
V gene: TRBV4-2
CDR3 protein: CASSQFTGGLRNYGYTF
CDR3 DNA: TGTGCCAGCAGCCAATTTACAGGGGGATTACGTAACTATGGCTACACCTTC

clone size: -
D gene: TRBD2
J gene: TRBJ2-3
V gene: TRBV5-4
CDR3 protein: CASSFGLASTDTQYF
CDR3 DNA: TGTGCCAGCAGCTTTGGACTAGCGTCGACAGATACGCAGTATTTT

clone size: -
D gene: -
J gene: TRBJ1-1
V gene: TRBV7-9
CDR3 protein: CASSFGGRTEAFF
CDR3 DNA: TGTGCCAGCAGCTTCGGGGGTCGGACTGAAGCTTTCTTT

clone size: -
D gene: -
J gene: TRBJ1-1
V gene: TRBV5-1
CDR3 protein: CATSQLTQGEGEAFF
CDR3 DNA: TGCGCCACCTCACAGCTGACACAGGGTGAAGGTGAAGCTTTCTTT

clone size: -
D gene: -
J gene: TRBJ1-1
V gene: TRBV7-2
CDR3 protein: CASSPHGNTEAFF
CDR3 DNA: TGTGCCAGCAGCCCCCACGGGAACACTGAAGCTTTCTTT

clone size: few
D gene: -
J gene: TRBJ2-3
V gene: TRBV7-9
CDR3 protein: CASSTHQQGRTDTQYF
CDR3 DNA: TGTGCCAGCAGCACACATCAACAGGGTCGGACAGATACGCAGTATTTT

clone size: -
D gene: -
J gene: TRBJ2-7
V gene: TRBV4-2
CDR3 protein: CASSQETLANYEQYF
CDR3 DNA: TGTGCCAGCAGCCAAGAGACCCTAGCCAACTACGAGCAGTACTTC